These 18 T cell receptor beta chains were sequenced from one sample in a study of T-cell reconstitution after alpha-beta-depleted transplantation in children. Preparation of the TCRbeta library was carried out with unique molecular identifiers. TCRdb reanalysed the PCR reads using MiXCR and keeps one entry per CDR3 protein. The repertoire has about 340,000 distinct CDR3 sequences, 15% to 20% of them found once; the top ten carry around 38%. The sequencing used PBMCs, mostly from graft donor cells, collected 360 days after TCRalphabeta/CD19-depleted stem cell transplant. The receptors were sampled from a male patient under 10 years old who had a stem cell transplant for acute lymphoblastic leukemia, so the T cells may come from the graft donor.

This clonotype turned up a few times. This chain uses TRBV4-1 with TRBJ1-5; the match to TRBD1 covers 9 bases. The length of the CDR3 is 15 residues. Germline V gene lookup returns CDR1 MGHRA and CDR2 YSYEKL. V shed 4 bases, J shed 7 bases, and the junction held 8 bases outside the gene matches. CDR3 amino acids: CASSRIQGARQPQHF. CDR3 coding DNA: TGCGCCAGCAGCCGCATACAGGGGGCAAGGCAGCCCCAGCATTTT.

This clonotype was detected only a few times. This chain joins TRBV11-2 and TRBJ1-2; 7 positions agree with TRBD1. The CDR3 runs to 15 residues. Germline V gene sequence: CDR1 SGHAT, CDR2 FQNNGV. V trimming: 6 bases; J trimming: 4 bases; junction bases outside the gene matches: 11. The CDR3 here is CASRPWTGTPYGYTF. The CDR3 nucleotides are TGTGCCAGCAGACCCTGGACAGGCACCCCCTATGGCTACACCTTC.

The chain employs TRBV12-3 or TRBV12-4 and TRBJ1-3, with D tentatively TRBD1 (5 bases). This CDR3 region has 14 residues. V shed 2 bases and J shed 5 bases, with 10 bases lying between them. For the CDR3, the DNA is TGTGCCAGCAGTTTAAAGGGACTTCGAAACACCATATATTTT. Its protein is CASSLKGLRNTIYF.

V gene TRBV7-2 combines with J gene TRBJ2-1; D is ambiguous. CDR3 size: 15 residues. V was shortened by 1 base and J by 6 bases, with 13 bases between the two germline ends. Germline V gene sequence: CDR1 SGHTA, CDR2 FQGNSA. In DNA form, the CDR3 reads TGTGCCAGCAGCTTAGGTCCGGTCCTCCGCAATGAGCAGTTCTTC. Protein sequence: CASSLGPVLRNEQFF.

This chain uses TRBV12-3 or TRBV12-4 with TRBJ1-1; D call uncertain. This CDR3 comprises 14 residues. Trimming cost V 3 bases and J 1 base, with 9 bases left between them. In DNA form, the CDR3 reads TGTGCCAGCAGTTTGCCGGCGGGGAACACTGAAGCTTTCTTT. Its protein product is CASSLPAGNTEAFF.

This clonotype was detected ten times or more. V gene TRBV12-3 or TRBV12-4 combines with J gene TRBJ2-3, with 11 bases matching TRBD2. The CDR3 is made up of 16 amino acids. Unmatched junction bases numbered 9, after V lost 8 bases and J lost 2 bases. For the CDR3, the DNA is TGTGCCAGCCAGCCTAGCGGGAGGTTGGTCACAGATACGCAGTATTTT. Its translation is CASQPSGRLVTDTQYF.

The table lists this clonotype with many counts. The gene calls are TRBV4-2 and TRBJ1-2, with D hard to call. Germline V gives CDR1 LGHNA, CDR2 YNFKEQ. The CDR3 consists of 15 residues. Trimming removed 4 bases at V and 5 bases at J, with 17 bases between. The CDR3 is CASSPEALGAYGYTF. CDR3 in DNA: TGTGCCAGCAGCCCTGAGGCCTTAGGCGCGTATGGCTACACCTTC.

The chain joins TRBV7-2 to TRBJ2-1; 10 nucleotides agree with TRBD1. CDR1 SGHTA and CDR2 FQGNSA come from the germline V gene. The CDR3 has 15 residues. Trimming removed 5 bases from V and 7 bases from J; junction bases left unmatched: 8. The DNA for the CDR3 is TGTGCCAGCAGCGAGACAGGGGGCTTTATAAATGAGCAGTTCTTC. Protein sequence: CASSETGGFINEQFF.

This clonotype was picked up a small number of times. The V call is TRBV12-5, the J call TRBJ2-1, with TRBD2 matching over 11 bases. The CDR3 runs 16 residues. V gave up 6 bases and J gave up 10 bases; unmatched junction bases: 14. The germline V gene has CDR1 LGHNT and CDR2 FRNRAP. CDR3 nucleotide sequence: TGTGCTAGTGGCTTTGGGATCCTTACTAGCGGGAGCGAGCAGTTCTTC. This translates into CASGFGILTSGSEQFF. The variable domain in full, completed from reference TRBV12-5 and TRBJ2-1, reads DARVTQTPRHKVTEMGQEVTMRCQPILGHNTVFWYRQTMMQGLELLAYFRNRAPLDDSGMPKDRFSAEMPDATLATLKIQPSEPRDSAVYFCASGFGILTSGSEQFFGPGTRLTVL.

This clonotype is a singleton in its sample. The genes are TRBV6-1 and TRBJ1-3; D is perhaps TRBD1 (5 bases). CDR1 MNHNS and CDR2 SASEGT come from the germline V gene. The CDR3 has 17 residues. V gave up 4 bases and J gave up 0 bases, with 16 bases separating them. The CDR3 bases are TGTGCCAGCAGTGGGTTTTCCAGGGTGGACTCTGGAAACACCATATATTTT. Protein: CASSGFSRVDSGNTIYF.

This clonotype was seen many times. This rearrangement joins TRBV4-3 to TRBJ2-3; D gene ambiguous. CDR1 and CDR2 (germline): LGHNA, YSLEER. Trimming removed 4 bases from V and 1 base from J, with 9 bases in between. The CDR3 runs 14 residues. CDR3: CASSREIGTDTQYF. The CDR3, as DNA: TGCGCCAGCAGCCGTGAGATAGGCACAGATACGCAGTATTTT.

This clonotype was seen a few times. This sequence joins TRBV28 and TRBJ1-5; the D is unclear. Germline CDR1 reads MDHEN; CDR2 reads SYDVKM. The CDR3 consists of 12 residues. Trimming pared 3 bases from V and 5 bases from J, leaving 5 bases between. This chain's CDR3 is CASSLEDQPQHF. CDR3 nucleotide sequence: TGTGCCAGCAGTTTGGAGGATCAGCCCCAGCATTTT.

Ten or more counts support this clonotype. The rearrangement joins TRBV4-3 to TRBJ1-1; 9 positions agree with TRBD1. Per germline, CDR1 LGHNA and CDR2 YSLEER. The CDR3 consists of 15 residues. The trim removed 3 bases at V and 1 base at J, leaving 3 bases unmatched. CDR3 sequence: CASSHGTGTNTEAFF. CDR3 bases: TGCGCCAGCAGCCATGGGACAGGGACGAACACTGAAGCTTTCTTT.

The genes are TRBV6-2 or TRBV6-3 and TRBJ2-5; possible D gene TRBD2, 6 bases. The CDR3 is made up of 13 amino acids. The germline gives CDR1 MNHEY, CDR2 SVGEGT. V was shortened by 6 bases and J by 7 bases, with 15 bases between the two germline ends. The CDR3 here is CASREDYAGTQYF. The CDR3 DNA sequence: TGTGCCAGCAGAGAGGACTACGCCGGGACCCAGTACTTC.

The J gene is TRBJ1-5, the V gene TRBV10-3; TRBD1 agrees at 8 bases. There are 13 residues in the CDR3. CDR1 and CDR2 (germline): ENHRY, SYGVKD. V lost 6 bases and J lost 4; bases outside the gene matches: 2. The CDR3 bases are TGTGCCATCAGGGACAGGGAAAATCAGCCCCAGCATTTT. Amino acid sequence: CAIRDRENQPQHF.

V gene TRBV11-2 combines with J gene TRBJ2-2, with 7 bases that match TRBD1. The V segment lost 0 bases and the J segment 6 bases; nucleotides outside the gene matches: 10. This CDR3 is built from 17 residues. Germline V CDR1 and CDR2: SGHAT, FQNNGV. The chain's CDR3 is CASSLDLVTGFAGELFF. The CDR3 coding sequence is TGTGCCAGCAGCTTAGATCTTGTGACAGGGTTCGCCGGGGAGCTGTTTTTT.

This clonotype was recorded at least ten times. This sequence joins TRBV12-3 or TRBV12-4 and TRBJ1-1; weak D call: TRBD1 (5 bases). The CDR3 has 13 residues. Trimming left V 11 bases short and J 4 bases short, with 17 bases between. In nucleotides, the CDR3 is TGTGCCGCCGGTGAGGGGCGCGGCACTGAAGCTTTCTTT. This encodes CAAGEGRGTEAFF.

On this clonotype: A read error is possible here, since a much larger clone lies one base away. The gene calls are TRBV4-3 and TRBJ1-1, with D uncertain. The V end lost 3 bases, the J end lost 2 bases, and 16 bases lay between the germline ends. This CDR3 contains 16 residues. Per the germline V gene, CDR1 is LGHNA and CDR2 is YSLEER. Written as DNA, the CDR3 is TGCGCCAGCAGCCATCTGATGGGAGATTTAAACACTGAAGCTTTCTTT. Protein sequence: CASSHLMGDLNTEAFF.